Detailed here is one TCR beta chain. These data come from a study of graft-versus-host responses after intestinal transplantation. The data were produced by immunoSEQ multiplex PCR, yet TCRdb's version contains in-frame clones alone and is incomplete. This sample has roughly 9,000 clones; around 33% occur once, and the top ten carry about 5%. Losses at the gene ends were 5 bases for V and 4 bases for J; bases not matched to a gene: 6. The CDR3 spans 15 residues. CDR1 is SEHNR, CDR2 FQNEAQ, per germline (reference sequence). The receptor was derived from a human patient who received an intestinal transplant. The material sequenced was alloreactive CD4+ T cells from a mixed lymphocyte reaction culture, taken before intestinal transplant. Noted subset: CFSE-low proliferating T cells sorted from roughly 6-day pre-transplant mixed lymphocyte reaction (GvH or HvG direction). J is TRBJ2-1 and V is TRBV7-9, with 9 bases that match TRBD1. The CDR3 is CASSPGTGYYNEQFF. The DNA for the CDR3 is TGTGCCAGCAGCCCCGGGACAGGGTATTACAATGAGCAGTTCTTC.